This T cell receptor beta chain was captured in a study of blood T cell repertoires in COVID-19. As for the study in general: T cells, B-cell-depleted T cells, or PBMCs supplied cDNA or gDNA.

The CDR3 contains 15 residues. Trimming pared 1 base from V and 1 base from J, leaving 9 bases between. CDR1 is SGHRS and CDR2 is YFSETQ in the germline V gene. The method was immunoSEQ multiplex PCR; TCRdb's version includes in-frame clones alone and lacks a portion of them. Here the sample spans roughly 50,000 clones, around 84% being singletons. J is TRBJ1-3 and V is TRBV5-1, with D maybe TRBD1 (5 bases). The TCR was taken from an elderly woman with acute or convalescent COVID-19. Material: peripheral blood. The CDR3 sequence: CASSLSKGSGNTIYF. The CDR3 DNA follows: TGCGCCAGCAGCTTGAGTAAGGGGTCTGGAAACACCATATATTTT.